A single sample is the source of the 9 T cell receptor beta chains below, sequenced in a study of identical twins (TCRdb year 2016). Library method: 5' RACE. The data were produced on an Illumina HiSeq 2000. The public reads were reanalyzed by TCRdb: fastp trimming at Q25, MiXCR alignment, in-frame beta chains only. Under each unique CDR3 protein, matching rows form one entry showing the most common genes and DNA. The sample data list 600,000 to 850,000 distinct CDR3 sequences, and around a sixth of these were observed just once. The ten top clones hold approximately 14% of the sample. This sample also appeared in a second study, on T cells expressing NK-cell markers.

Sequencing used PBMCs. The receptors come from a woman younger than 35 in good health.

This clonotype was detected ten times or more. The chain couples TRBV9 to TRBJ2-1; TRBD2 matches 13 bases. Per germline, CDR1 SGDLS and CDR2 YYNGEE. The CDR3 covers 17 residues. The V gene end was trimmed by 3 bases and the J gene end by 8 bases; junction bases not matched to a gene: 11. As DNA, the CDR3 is TGTGCCAGCAGCGCCAACGGACTAGCGGGGGCCAGGGATGAGCAGTTCTTC. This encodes CASSANGLAGARDEQFF.

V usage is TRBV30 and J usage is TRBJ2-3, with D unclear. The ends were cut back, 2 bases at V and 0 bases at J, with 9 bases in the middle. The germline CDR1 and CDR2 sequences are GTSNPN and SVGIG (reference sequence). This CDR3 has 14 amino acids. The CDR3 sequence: CAWSFLGSTDTQYF. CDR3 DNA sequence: TGTGCCTGGAGTTTTCTAGGGAGCACAGATACGCAGTATTTT.

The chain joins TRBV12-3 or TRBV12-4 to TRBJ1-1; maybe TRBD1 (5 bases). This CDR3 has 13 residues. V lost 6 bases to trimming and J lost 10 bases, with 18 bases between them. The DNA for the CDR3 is TGTGCCAGCAGCCCCTCTCAGGGTCGGGGAGCTTTCTTT. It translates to CASSPSQGRGAFF.

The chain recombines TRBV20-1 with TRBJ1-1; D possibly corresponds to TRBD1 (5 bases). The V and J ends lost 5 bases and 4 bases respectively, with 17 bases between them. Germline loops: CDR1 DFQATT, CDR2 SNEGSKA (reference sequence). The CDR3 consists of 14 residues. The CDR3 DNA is TGCAGTGCTCCAGGGCGGTGGGTGGGCACTGAAGCTTTCTTT. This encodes CSAPGRWVGTEAFF.

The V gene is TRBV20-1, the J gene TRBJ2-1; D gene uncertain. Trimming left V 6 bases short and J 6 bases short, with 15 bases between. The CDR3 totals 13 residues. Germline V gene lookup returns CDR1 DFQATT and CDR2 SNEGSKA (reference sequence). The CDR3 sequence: CSAPRQTGNEQFF. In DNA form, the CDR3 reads TGCAGTGCCCCCCGACAAACGGGCAATGAGCAGTTCTTC.

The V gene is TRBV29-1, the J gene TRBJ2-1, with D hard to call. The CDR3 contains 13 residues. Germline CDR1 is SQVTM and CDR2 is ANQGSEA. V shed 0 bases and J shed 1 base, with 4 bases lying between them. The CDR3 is CSVEEPSYNEQFF. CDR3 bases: TGCAGCGTTGAAGAACCTTCCTACAATGAGCAGTTCTTC.

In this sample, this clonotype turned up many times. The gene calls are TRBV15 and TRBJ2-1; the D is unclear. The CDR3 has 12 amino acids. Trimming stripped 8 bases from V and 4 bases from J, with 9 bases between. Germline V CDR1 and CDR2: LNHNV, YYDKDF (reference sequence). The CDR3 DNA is TGTGCCACCTCGGAAGGGTACAATGAGCAGTTCTTC. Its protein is CATSEGYNEQFF.

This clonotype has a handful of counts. The CDR3: CASSFGNLYEQYF. CDR3 in DNA: TGTGCCAGCAGCTTCGGAAATCTCTACGAGCAGTACTTC. The chain recombines TRBV7-2 with TRBJ2-7; D ambiguous. The CDR3 runs to 13 residues. Germline CDR1 and CDR2: SGHTA and FQGNSA. V lost 3 bases to trimming and J lost 3 bases, with 9 bases between them.

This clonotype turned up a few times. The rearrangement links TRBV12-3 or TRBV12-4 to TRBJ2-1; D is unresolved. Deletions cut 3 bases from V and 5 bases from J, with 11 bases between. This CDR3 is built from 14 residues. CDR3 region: CASSFYIYHNEQFF. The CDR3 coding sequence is TGTGCCAGCAGTTTCTACATTTATCACAATGAGCAGTTCTTC.